The rows below give T cell receptor beta chains drawn from one sample of a study of lymphopenia after photon versus proton radiotherapy. Libraries were prepared by immunoSEQ multiplex PCR; TCRdb keeps only in-frame clonotypes and omits some of them. This table holds 150,000 to 200,000 clones, roughly nine tenths found once. Source: peripheral blood, taken from a patient treated with photon-based radiotherapy. Source of these receptors: a man between 50 and 59 years old with gastric cancer. The CDR3 runs from the conserved cysteine through the conserved F or W. D genes are given only for firm matches. Not every row has a clone size; where given, it reads once, few, many or a size class.

d_call	clone_size	v_call	j_call	cdr3_aa	cdr3_nt
-	-	TRBV19	TRBJ1-1	CASSFDLNTEAFF	TGTGCCAGTAGCTTCGACTTGAACACTGAAGCTTTCTTT
TRBD1	-	TRBV4-3	TRBJ2-7	CASSQVGTARNEQYF	TGCGCCAGCAGCCAAGTCGGGACAGCTAGGAACGAGCAGTACTTC
TRBD2	-	TRBV6-1	TRBJ2-1	CASSEAAGGIYNEQFF	TGTGCCAGCAGTGAAGCTGCGGGAGGGATCTACAATGAGCAGTTCTTC
-	-	TRBV11-2	TRBJ1-4	CASSFSATNEKLFF	TGTGCCAGCAGCTTTTCTGCAACTAATGAAAAACTGTTTTTT
-	-	TRBV19	TRBJ1-2	CASSIEGIPPYGYTF	TGTGCCAGTAGTATAGAGGGAATACCCCCATATGGCTACACCTTC
-	-	TRBV28	TRBJ2-3	CASSLSPSGDTQYF	TGTGCCAGCAGTTTATCCCCCTCGGGAGATACGCAGTATTTT
-	-	TRBV13	TRBJ2-7	CASSRIGSSYEQYF	TGTGCCAGCAGCCGAATTGGGAGCTCCTACGAGCAGTACTTC
TRBD2	-	TRBV2	TRBJ2-2	CASSSLAGGTGELFF	TGTGCCAGCAGTTCACTAGCGGGAGGTACCGGGGAGCTGTTTTTT
-	-	TRBV11-2	TRBJ1-4	CASSIGVANEKLFF	TGTGCCAGCAGCATAGGGGTGGCTAATGAAAAACTGTTTTTT
-	-	TRBV28	TRBJ2-2	CASSLWVLGTGELFF	TGTGCCAGCAGTTTATGGGTTCTTGGAACCGGGGAGCTGTTTTTT
-	-	TRBV7-2	TRBJ2-7	CASSFSGHHYYEQYF	TGTGCCAGCAGCTTCTCGGGACACCACTACTACGAGCAGTACTTC
-	-	TRBV6-5	TRBJ1-4	CASSSSFWGGEKLFF	TGTGCCAGCAGTTCCTCTTTTTGGGGGGGTGAAAAACTGTTTTTT
-	-	TRBV4-1	TRBJ2-3	CASRWQGLSTDTQYF	TGCGCCAGCAGGTGGCAGGGATTGAGCACAGATACGCAGTATTTT
-	few	TRBV5-1	TRBJ1-5	CASSLEGNSNQPQHF	TGCGCCAGCAGCTTGGAGGGAAATAGCAATCAGCCCCAGCATTTT
-	-	TRBV9	TRBJ1-1	CASSVGGVNTEAFF	TGTGCCAGCAGCGTCGGTGGGGTGAACACTGAAGCTTTCTTT
TRBD2	-	TRBV10-3	TRBJ2-1	CAISSGTSPGNPQFF	TGTGCCATCAGTTCCGGGACTAGCCCCGGGAATCCGCAGTTCTTC
-	once	TRBV29-1	TRBJ2-3	CSVDGVWGQGTDTQYF	TGCAGCGTTGACGGAGTCTGGGGCCAGGGCACAGATACGCAGTATTTT
-	-	TRBV7-2	TRBJ1-4	CASSLSFLGAKLFF	TGTGCCAGCAGCTTAAGCTTCCTAGGGGCTAAACTGTTTTTT
-	-	TRBV11-1	TRBJ2-1	CASSFGGESSYNEQFF	TGTGCCAGCAGCTTTGGGGGCGAGAGCTCCTACAATGAGCAGTTCTTC
TRBD1	once	TRBV7-6	TRBJ2-5	CASSRTGTRETQYF	TGTGCCAGCAGCCGGACAGGCACCAGGGAGACCCAGTACTTC
-	-	TRBV11-3	TRBJ2-7	CASSPRGTYEQYF	TGTGCCAGCAGCCCCCGGGGCACCTACGAGCAGTACTTC
-	-	TRBV4-1	TRBJ2-1	CASSQGNEQFF	TGCGCCAGCAGCCAAGGCAATGAGCAGTTCTTC
-	once	TRBV7-9	TRBJ1-4	CASSLTGLTNEKLFF	TGTGCCAGCAGCTTAACAGGGTTAACTAATGAAAAACTGTTTTTT
-	once	TRBV5-4	TRBJ1-1	CASSLQGRGTEAFF	TGTGCCAGCAGCTTACAGGGCAGGGGCACTGAAGCTTTCTTT
TRBD1	-	TRBV29-1	TRBJ2-2	CSVGQGASGELFF	TGCAGCGTTGGACAGGGGGCCTCCGGGGAGCTGTTTTTT
-	-	TRBV28	TRBJ2-7	CASISGGSSAHEQYF	TGTGCCAGCATCTCAGGGGGGTCTAGTGCCCACGAGCAGTACTTC
-	-	TRBV10-1	TRBJ2-5	CASSESTAPQETQYF	TGCGCCAGCAGTGAGTCGACGGCGCCTCAAGAGACCCAGTACTTC
TRBD2	-	TRBV7-9	TRBJ2-3	CASSLAAGGTDTQYF	TGTGCCAGCAGCTTAGCGGCGGGAGGCACAGATACGCAGTATTTT
TRBD2	-	TRBV7-2	TRBJ2-1	CASSLETSGREFF	TGTGCCAGCAGCTTAGAGACTAGCGGGAGGGAGTTCTTC
TRBD2	-	TRBV6-5	TRBJ2-1	CASSDRLAGADEQFF	TGTGCCAGCAGCGATCGGCTAGCGGGAGCGGATGAGCAGTTCTTC
TRBD1	-	TRBV23-1	TRBJ1-3	CASSQLRQGSLGNTIYF	TGCGCCAGCAGTCAATTAAGACAGGGATCGCTCGGAAACACCATATATTTT
-	-	TRBV5-4	TRBJ2-5	CASSRRIGAQETQYF	TGTGCCAGCAGCCGTCGAATCGGCGCCCAAGAGACCCAGTACTTC
TRBD1	-	TRBV18	TRBJ1-1	CASSSTGAWTEAFF	TGTGCCAGCTCTTCCACAGGGGCCTGGACTGAAGCTTTCTTT
TRBD2	-	TRBV19	TRBJ2-3	CASNLGGNTDTQYF	TGTGCCAGTAACCTGGGGGGGAACACAGATACGCAGTATTTT
-	-	TRBV5-4	TRBJ2-2	CASSSGLSPPGELFF	TGTGCCAGCAGCTCGGGACTTAGCCCTCCCGGGGAGCTGTTTTTT
-	-	TRBV4-3	TRBJ1-1	CASSQDSGSEAFF	TGCGCCAGCAGCCAAGATAGTGGTTCTGAAGCTTTCTTT
-	once	TRBV30	TRBJ2-5	CAWSPPRETQYF	TGTGCCTGGAGTCCCCCCCGAGAGACCCAGTACTTC